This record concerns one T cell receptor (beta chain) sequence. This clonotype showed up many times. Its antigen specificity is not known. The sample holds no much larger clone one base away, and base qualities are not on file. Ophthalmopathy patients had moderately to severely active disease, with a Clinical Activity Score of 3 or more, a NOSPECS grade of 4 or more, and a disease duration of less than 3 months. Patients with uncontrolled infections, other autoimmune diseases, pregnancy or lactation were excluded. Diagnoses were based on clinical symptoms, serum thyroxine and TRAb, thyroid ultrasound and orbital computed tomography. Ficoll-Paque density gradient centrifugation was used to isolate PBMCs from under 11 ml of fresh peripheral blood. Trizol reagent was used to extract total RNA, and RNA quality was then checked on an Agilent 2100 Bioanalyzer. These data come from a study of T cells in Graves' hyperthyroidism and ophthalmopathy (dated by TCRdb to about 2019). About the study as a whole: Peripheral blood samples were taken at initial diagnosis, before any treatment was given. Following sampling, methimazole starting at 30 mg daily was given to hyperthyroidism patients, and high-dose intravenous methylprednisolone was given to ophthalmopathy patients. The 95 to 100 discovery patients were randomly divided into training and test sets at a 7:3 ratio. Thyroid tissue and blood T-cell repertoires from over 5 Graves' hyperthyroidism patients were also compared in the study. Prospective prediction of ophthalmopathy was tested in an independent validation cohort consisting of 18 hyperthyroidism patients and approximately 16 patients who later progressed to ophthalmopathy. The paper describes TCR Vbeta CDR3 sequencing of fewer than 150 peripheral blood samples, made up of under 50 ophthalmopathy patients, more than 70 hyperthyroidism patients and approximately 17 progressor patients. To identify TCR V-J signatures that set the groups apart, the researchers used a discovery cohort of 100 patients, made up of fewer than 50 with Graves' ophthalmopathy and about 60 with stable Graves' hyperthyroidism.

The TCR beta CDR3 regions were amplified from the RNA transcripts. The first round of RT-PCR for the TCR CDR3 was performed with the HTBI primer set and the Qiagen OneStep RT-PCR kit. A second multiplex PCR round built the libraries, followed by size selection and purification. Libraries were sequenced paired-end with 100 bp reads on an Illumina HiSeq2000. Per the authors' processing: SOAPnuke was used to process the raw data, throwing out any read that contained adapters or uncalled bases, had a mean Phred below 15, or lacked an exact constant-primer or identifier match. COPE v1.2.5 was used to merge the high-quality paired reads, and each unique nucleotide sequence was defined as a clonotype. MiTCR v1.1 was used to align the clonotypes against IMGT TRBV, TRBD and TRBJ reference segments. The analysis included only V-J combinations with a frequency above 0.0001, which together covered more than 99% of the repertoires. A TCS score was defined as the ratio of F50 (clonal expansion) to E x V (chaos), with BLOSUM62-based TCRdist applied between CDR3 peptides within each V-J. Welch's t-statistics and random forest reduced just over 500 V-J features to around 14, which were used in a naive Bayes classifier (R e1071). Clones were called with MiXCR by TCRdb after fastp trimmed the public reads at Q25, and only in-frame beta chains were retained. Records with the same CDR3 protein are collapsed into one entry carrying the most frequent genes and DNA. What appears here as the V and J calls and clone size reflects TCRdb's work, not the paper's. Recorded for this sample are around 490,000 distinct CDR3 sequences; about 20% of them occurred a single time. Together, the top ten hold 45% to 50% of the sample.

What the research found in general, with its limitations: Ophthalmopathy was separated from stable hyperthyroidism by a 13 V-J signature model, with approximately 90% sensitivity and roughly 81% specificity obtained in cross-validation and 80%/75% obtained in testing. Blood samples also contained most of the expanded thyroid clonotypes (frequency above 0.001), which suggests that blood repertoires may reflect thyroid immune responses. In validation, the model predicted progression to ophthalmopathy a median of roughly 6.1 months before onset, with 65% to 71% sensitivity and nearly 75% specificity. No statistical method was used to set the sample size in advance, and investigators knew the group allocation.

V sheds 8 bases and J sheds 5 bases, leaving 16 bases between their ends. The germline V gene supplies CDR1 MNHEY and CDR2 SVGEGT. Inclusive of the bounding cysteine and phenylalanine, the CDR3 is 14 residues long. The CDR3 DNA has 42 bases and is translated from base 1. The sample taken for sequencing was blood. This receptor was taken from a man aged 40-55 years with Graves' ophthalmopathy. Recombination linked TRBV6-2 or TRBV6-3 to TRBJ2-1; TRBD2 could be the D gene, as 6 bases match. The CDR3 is CASVGLDYDNEQFF. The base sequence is TGTGCCAGCGTGGGTCTGGACTACGACAATGAGCAGTTCTTC.